These 4 T cell receptor beta chains were all obtained from the same sample, sequenced in a study of T cells after yellow fever vaccination. TCRdb called the 5' RACE reads again in MiXCR, with one record for every CDR3 protein. The table has 200,000 to 250,000 distinct CDR3 sequences, roughly 3% seen once. Sequenced here: CD4+ T cells sorted from PBMCs, sampled 10 days after the yellow fever booster vaccination. All receptors derive from a man between 18 and 35 years old who received the YFV17D yellow fever vaccine.

At least ten counts were recorded for this clonotype. The chain couples TRBV7-8 to TRBJ2-7, with 9 bases matching TRBD2. Germline values: CDR1 SGHVS, CDR2 FQNEAQ. J lost 7 bases, V lost 4 bases, and 8 bases had no gene match. This CDR3 is built from 14 residues. CDR3 loop: CASSSRSGLAEQYF. For the CDR3, the DNA is TGTGCCAGCAGCTCCCGATCGGGACTAGCAGAGCAGTACTTC.

This clonotype was seen a handful of times. The chain joins TRBV5-1 to TRBJ2-3; 9 positions match TRBD1. The CDR3 spans 14 residues. Losses at the gene ends were 4 bases for V and 4 bases for J; bases not matched to a gene: 4. Germline V gives CDR1 SGHRS, CDR2 YFSETQ. The CDR3 sequence is CASSVGTGSDTQYF. For the CDR3, the DNA is TGCGCCAGCAGCGTAGGGACAGGGTCAGATACGCAGTATTTT.

The CDR3 region has the DNA TGTGCCAGCAGCCGGGGGGAGGGGAGTGAGCAGTTCTTC. It encodes CASSRGEGSEQFF. The J gene is TRBJ2-1, the V gene TRBV3-1, with 7 nucleotides matching TRBD2. The CDR3 spans 13 residues. The V gene end was trimmed by 4 bases and the J gene end by 9 bases; junction bases not matched to a gene: 6. Germline CDR1 and CDR2: LGHDT and YNNKEL (reference sequence).

In this sample, this clonotype turned up many times. The rearrangement uses TRBV7-2 and TRBJ2-5; D is perhaps TRBD2 (5 bases). V was clipped by 5 bases and J by 5 bases, with 15 bases between them. The CDR3 runs 14 residues. CDR1 is SGHTA, CDR2 FQGNSA, per germline. CDR3 in DNA: TGTGCCAGCAGCGCGGACTTATCATTGGAGACCCAGTACTTC. Amino acids: CASSADLSLETQYF.